One TCR beta chain is described in this entry. The target antigen is unknown. This sample is part of a study of tumor and adjacent non-tumor tissue in lung cancer. No cell sorting was done before RNA was extracted from the tissue. V was clipped by 7 bases and J by 4 bases, with 10 bases between them. The CDR3 is made up of 12 amino acids. The germline CDR1 and CDR2 sequences are MNHNY and SVGAGI (reference sequence). Study results and caveats: Tumor repertoires had a smaller top 100 clone share than normal lung. Tumor TCR diversity, when higher, was linked to shorter survival. TCR diversity was significantly greater in tumor than normal lung tissue.

Three rounds of nested PCR, following a modified ARM-PCR protocol, produced the TCRbeta library. MiXCR, run by TCRdb on the multiplex PCR reads, gives a single entry per CDR3 protein. The data show 120,000 to 150,000 distinct CDR3 sequences, approximately 66% seen once. Specimen: lung tumor tissue. The origin of this receptor is a man in his fifties or sixties with small cell lung cancer. The chain is built from TRBV6-6 and TRBJ2-5; D ambiguous. CDR3 bases: TGTGCCAGCAACCTAGTGCGAGAGACCCAGTACTTC. Translation gives CASNLVRETQYF.